This T cell receptor beta chain was identified in a study of blood T cell repertoires in COVID-19 (dated by TCRdb to the early 2020s). With respect to the entire study: The collaborator samples originated in the United States, Italy and Spain and spanned the acute and convalescent phases of COVID-19. The prospective study material was composed of cDNA or gDNA derived from T cells, B-cell-depleted T cells, or PBMCs. Deeply sampled blood TCRbeta repertoires from subjects exposed to, actively infected with, or recovered from COVID-19 were included in the dataset. The repertoires were made available in a free public database intended to serve as a resource for research on the immune response to SARS-CoV-2. The samples were drawn from the first 160 participants of the ongoing ImmuneRACE study and from 950 to 1,500 subjects provided by 6 global collaborators. The sample metadata nearly always contained a de-identified subject ID, COVID-19 status, age in years and sex. Where available, HLA class I and class II types were taken from metadata supplied by the sample provider and were not determined by assay-based typing. Findings and caveats that apply to the study as a whole: Clinical and demographic metadata were provided uncurated, with the amount varying by source and participant.

TCRbeta CDR3 regions were amplified from genomic DNA by means of the immunoSEQ Assay, a bias-controlled multiplex PCR. The original methods were these. Nucleated cell counts per sample were estimated from amplification of reference gene primers within the assay. To quantify the absolute abundance of each unique TCRbeta CDR3 rearrangement, sequence reads were collapsed and filtered. For each sample, productive Simpson clonality was calculated by taking the square root of Simpson's diversity index across productive rearrangements. This is the immuneACCESS table as TCRdb keeps it, with only in-frame sequences that have V and J called. A part of the clones is gone; compared with another copy, unresolved V genes explain less than half, and the rest is unexplained. That table furnishes V, J and clone size, whereas the DNA furnished D and trimming. Across this sample there are around 230,000 clones, with 75% to 90% seen only once. Under 15% of the sample belongs to the ten largest clones.

V trim: 0 bases; J trim: 10 bases; unmatched bases: 5. From its cysteine to its phenylalanine, the CDR3 spans 13 amino acids. Of all the DNA, just the CDR3 is kept, 39 bases in frame from base 1. According to the germline V gene, CDR1 reads MNHEY and CDR2 reads SVGAGI. The collaborating institutions used their own protocols to collect whole blood in K2EDTA tubes. For TCRbeta analysis, collaborator samples were shipped as frozen whole blood, as isolated PBMCs, or as DNA extracted from either sample type. To note about this clone: The antigen it binds to is not known. No much larger clone is present one base from it, and per-base qualities are unavailable.

Sequenced sample: peripheral blood. Recombination connected TRBV6-5 to TRBJ1-1, with 7 central nucleotides matching TRBD1. The TCR originated in a woman in her fifties or sixties with active or convalescent COVID-19. CDR3 loop: CASSYSTGMVAFF. The nucleotides are TGTGCCAGCAGTTACTCGACAGGGATGGTAGCTTTCTTT.